A selection of T cell receptor beta chains follows, all from one sample in a study of cytomegalovirus exposure and HLA in healthy donors. Method: immunoSEQ multiplex PCR; TCRdb's copy keeps in-frame clones and lacks some. The sample includes roughly 330,000 clones, roughly nine tenths of them seen just once. Sequencing was carried out using PBMCs. These receptor sequences come from a woman aged 25 to 39 in good health and CMV-seropositive. The CDR3 runs from the conserved cysteine through the conserved F or W. A D gene is named only where the DNA matches it firmly. The listing skips clone size in some rows; elsewhere it reads once, few, many or a size class.

TRBJ2-7	TRBV11-2	.	TRBD2	TGTGCCAGCAGCCTTAACAAAGGGACTAGCTACGAGCAGTACTTC	CASSLNKGTSYEQYF
TRBJ2-1	TRBV9	.	TRBD2	TGTGCCAGCAGCGTAGAGGCGGGAGTCTCCTACAATGAGCAGTTCTTC	CASSVEAGVSYNEQFF
TRBJ1-3	TRBV18	.	TRBD1	TGTGCCAGCTCACCACGGGACAGGCCCTCTGGAAACACCATATATTTT	CASSPRDRPSGNTIYF
TRBJ2-2	TRBV5-1	.	.	TGCGCCAGCAGCTTGGTTGGGGGCACCGGGGAGCTGTTTTTT	CASSLVGGTGELFF
TRBJ2-1	TRBV5-6	.	TRBD2	TGTGCCAGCAGCCCTGAGCTAGCGGGCGGGAAGGGATCCTACAATGAGCAGTTCTTC	CASSPELAGGKGSYNEQFF
TRBJ2-7	TRBV27	.	TRBD2	TGTGCCAGCAGTTTAAACCCGACTAGCGGGAGCTCCTACGAGCAGTACTTC	CASSLNPTSGSSYEQYF
TRBJ1-5	TRBV2	.	.	TGTGCCAGCAGTGATAGAAACTTGGGGCCCCAGCATTTT	CASSDRNLGPQHF
TRBJ2-7	TRBV19	.	.	TGTGCCAGTAGTAGGGGCTACGAGCAGTACTTC	CASSRGYEQYF
TRBJ2-7	TRBV6-1	.	.	TGTGCCAGCAGTGAACGCGGGGTGTACGAGCAGTACTTC	CASSERGVYEQYF
TRBJ2-1	TRBV7-2	.	.	TGTGCCAGCAGTGTAGGGTTTGGGAGTTACAATGAGCAGTTCTTC	CASSVGFGSYNEQFF
TRBJ2-7	TRBV29-1	.	.	TGCAGCGTTGAAGCCGGCCAGGGGGGTGGCGAGCAGTACTTC	CSVEAGQGGGEQYF
TRBJ2-7	TRBV28	.	.	TGTGCCAGCAGTTTATCGTGGAGTACTCCCTACGAGCAGTACTTC	CASSLSWSTPYEQYF
TRBJ2-2	TRBV9	.	TRBD1	TGTGCCAGCAGCGTATCAGGGGGCGGGGAGCTGTTTTTT	CASSVSGGGELFF
TRBJ1-1	TRBV5-6	.	TRBD1	TGTGCCAGCAGCTTGGCCCGACAGGGCGTGAACACTGAAGCTTTCTTT	CASSLARQGVNTEAFF
TRBJ2-1	TRBV7-9	.	TRBD1	TGTGCCAGCAGCCCGACAGGGGTCCAGTTCTTC	CASSPTGVQFF
TRBJ2-2	TRBV5-1	.	.	TGCGCCAGCAGCTTGTTCTCGGGCGGGAACACCGGGGAGCTGTTTTTT	CASSLFSGGNTGELFF
TRBJ2-1	TRBV29-1	.	TRBD1	TGCAGCGTTGAAGACCTACCTCTACACCGGGACAGAGACAATGAGCAGTTCTTC	CSVEDLPLHRDRDNEQFF
TRBJ2-7	TRBV28	.	.	TGTGCCAGCAAATGGACAGCGACCTACGAGCAGTACTTC	CASKWTATYEQYF
TRBJ2-7	TRBV6-5	.	TRBD2	TGTGCCAGCAGCATGGGACTACCCCGCTACGAGCAGTACTTC	CASSMGLPRYEQYF
TRBJ2-1	TRBV4-3	.	TRBD2	TGCGCCAGCAGCCTAGGGACTAGCGGACGGGGGGAGCAGTTCTTC	CASSLGTSGRGEQFF
TRBJ1-5	TRBV30	once	.	TGTGCCTGGAGTATGGGGCCCAATCAGCCCCAGCATTTT	CAWSMGPNQPQHF
TRBJ1-2	TRBV5-4	.	.	TGTGCCAGCAGCTTGGCCCTAACTAACTATGGCTACACCTTC	CASSLALTNYGYTF
TRBJ1-2	TRBV2	.	TRBD1	TGTGCCAGCACGGGACAGAGAAACTATGGCTACACCTTC	CASTGQRNYGYTF
TRBJ2-6	TRBV29-1	once	.	TGCAGCGTTGGAATGGGGGATCCGCTATCTGGGGCCAACGTCCTGACTTTC	CSVGMGDPLSGANVLTF
TRBJ2-5	TRBV28	once	.	TGTGCCAGCAGTTTAAGCCCCGGGACATGGGGACAAGAGACCCAGTACTTC	CASSLSPGTWGQETQYF
TRBJ1-5	TRBV6-6	.	.	TGTGCCAGCACCGCTAGCAATCAGCCCCAGCATTTT	CASTASNQPQHF
TRBJ2-3	TRBV7-9	.	.	TGTGCCAGCTTGAGAAGTGCTAGCACAGATACGCAGTATTTT	CASLRSASTDTQYF
TRBJ2-7	TRBV15	.	.	TGTGCCACCAGCAGTAGTTTACAGGGTAACCCGGCCGAGCAGTACTTC	CATSSSLQGNPAEQYF
TRBJ2-5	TRBV28	few	.	TGTGCCAGCACCTTAGGGGGGACAGCACAAGAGACCCAGTACTTC	CASTLGGTAQETQYF
TRBJ1-5	TRBV5-4	.	.	TGTGCCAGCAGCTTGGGGGGAAATAGCAATCAGCCCCAGCATTTT	CASSLGGNSNQPQHF
TRBJ2-1	TRBV9	.	.	TGTGCCAGCAGCGTAGCTACGGGTTCCTACAATGAGCAGTTCTTC	CASSVATGSYNEQFF
TRBJ1-2	TRBV2	.	TRBD1	TGTGCCAGCAGTCAGGGGGCCTATGGCTACACCTTC	CASSQGAYGYTF
TRBJ2-7	TRBV28	few	.	TGTGCCAGCAGTACTCCCCAGGGCCACGAGCAGTACTTC	CASSTPQGHEQYF
TRBJ2-5	TRBV7-6	.	TRBD2	TGTGCCAGCAGCTTGGGAGCGGGAGGAGAGACCCAGTACTTC	CASSLGAGGETQYF
TRBJ2-1	TRBV19	.	TRBD1	TGTGCCAGTAAGGGGACAGGGAATTACAATGAGCAGTTCTTC	CASKGTGNYNEQFF